This T cell receptor (beta chain) was identified in a study of blood T cell repertoires in COVID-19. Study-level background: From the United States, Italy and Spain came samples of acute and convalescent COVID-19. The cDNA or gDNA used as material had been derived from T cells, B-cell-depleted T cells, or PBMCs.

As processed by the authors: Reference gene primer amplification yielded estimated nucleated cell counts. Sequencing was performed with immunoSEQ multiplex PCR; in TCRdb, only in-frame clones are kept and a portion is missing. That table furnishes V, J and clone size, whereas the DNA furnished D and trimming. The repertoire holds under 200,000 clones, with 86% as singletons. The germline V gene has CDR1 LNHDA and CDR2 SQIVND (reference sequence). The V gene lost 3 bases and the J gene lost 3 bases, with 11 bases spanning the gap. This CDR3 comprises 14 residues. This sequence was found in a man aged 45-65 years with active or convalescent COVID-19. Sequencing used peripheral blood. V usage is TRBV19 and J usage is TRBJ1-1; D remains unclear. The CDR3, as DNA: TGTGCCAGTAGTATGGGTGGGGAGTACACTGAAGCTTTCTTT. Protein sequence: CASSMGGEYTEAFF.